One sample yielded the 22 T cell receptor beta chains listed below, sequenced in a study of OX40 agonist ivuxolimab in advanced cancers. Profiled with immunoSEQ multiplex PCR; TCRdb holds only in-frame clones, not every one. The table records approximately 72,000 clones, around 88% of them present only once. Sequenced here: CD4+ or CD8+ T cells sorted from blood, sampled in a trial of the OX40 agonist ivuxolimab. The receptor set was obtained from an adult with an advanced solid tumor such as melanoma, head and neck, liver or kidney cancer.

V usage is TRBV7-2 and J usage is TRBJ2-7; 7 bases map to TRBD1. V shed 7 bases and J 4 bases; nucleotides not matched to a gene: 10. Germline values: CDR1 SGHTA, CDR2 FQGNSA. The CDR3 is 14 residues long. The CDR3 DNA reads TGTGCCAGCACCCGGACAGGCAACCCTTACGAGCAGTACTTC. Amino acid sequence: CASTRTGNPYEQYF.

V gene TRBV10-3 combines with J gene TRBJ1-6; tentative D call: TRBD1 (6 bases). The CDR3 has 13 amino acids. V shed 4 bases and J shed 11 bases, with 12 bases lying between them. Germline CDR1 reads ENHRY; CDR2 reads SYGVKD. CDR3 in amino acids: CAISGQGLAPLHF. The CDR3 DNA reads TGTGCCATCAGTGGGCAGGGGTTAGCACCCCTCCACTTT.

This clone was observed once. The chain couples TRBV2 to TRBJ2-1; 11 bases align to TRBD2. The CDR3 is 16 amino acids. Germline V gene data show CDR1 as SNHLY and CDR2 as FYNNEI. V lost 8 bases, J lost 2 bases, and 8 bases stayed unmatched. CDR3 DNA sequence: TGTGCCAGCGTAGGGACTAGCGGAGGCCCCTACAATGAGCAGTTCTTC. Protein product: CASVGTSGGPYNEQFF.

The rearrangement uses TRBV5-6 and TRBJ1-5; D possibly corresponds to TRBD1 (5 bases). CDR3 size: 14 residues. The germline V gene encodes CDR1 SGHDT and CDR2 YYEEEE. V gave up 1 base and J gave up 5 bases, with 10 bases separating them. Written as DNA, the CDR3 is TGTGCCAGCAGCTTGTCAGGGTTGCATCAGCCCCAGCATTTT. Protein product: CASSLSGLHQPQHF.

The rearrangement links TRBV19 to TRBJ1-1, with D uncertain. V was pared by 1 base and J by 3 bases, with 15 bases between. CDR3 length: 16 residues. Germline V lookup: CDR1 LNHDA, CDR2 SQIVND (reference sequence). CDR3 in DNA: TGTGCCAGTAGTATAGTCCCGACACGGGCGTACACTGAAGCTTTCTTT. Translated, it gives CASSIVPTRAYTEAFF. The full variable domain, rest sourced from reference TRBV19 and TRBJ1-1, is DGGITQSPKYLFRKEGQNVTLSCEQNLNHDAMYWYRQDPGQGLRLIYYSQIVNDFQKGDIAEGYSVSREKKESFPLTVTSAQKNPTAFYLCASSIVPTRAYTEAFFGQGTRLTVV.

This chain uses TRBV28 with TRBJ1-5, with D tentatively TRBD1 (5 bases). Per the germline V gene, CDR1 is MDHEN and CDR2 is SYDVKM. The germline V and J ends were trimmed by 7 bases and 3 bases, with 13 bases remaining between them. This CDR3 has 14 residues. The CDR3, as DNA: TGTGCCAGCATTCCTCAGGGATTCAATCAGCCCCAGCATTTT. This gives the protein CASIPQGFNQPQHF. Using reference TRBV28 and TRBJ1-5 for the parts outside the CDR3, the full variable domain is DVKVTQSSRYLVKRTGEKVFLECVQDMDHENMFWYRQDPGLGLRLIYFSYDVKMKEKGDIPEGYSVSREKKERFSLILESASTNQTSMYLCASIPQGFNQPQHFGDGTRLSIL.

The V call is TRBV6-6, the J call TRBJ1-5; no clear D gene. V shed 2 bases and J shed 5 bases, with 4 bases lying between them. Germline loops: CDR1 MNHNY, CDR2 SVGAGI (reference sequence). This CDR3 region has 12 residues. The DNA of the CDR3 is TGTGCCAGCAGTTACACAGATCAGCCCCAGCATTTT. Translating it yields CASSYTDQPQHF.

The CDR3 is CASSPAGAGNTIYF. CDR3 DNA: TGTGCCAGCAGCCCCGCAGGGGCTGGAAACACCATATATTTT. This chain links TRBV28 with TRBJ1-3; D perhaps matches TRBD1 (6 bases). The CDR3 is 14 amino acids. With 6 bases removed from V and 2 bases from J, the gap between germline ends came to 11 bases. The germline CDR1 and CDR2 sequences are MDHEN and SYDVKM.

This chain links TRBV28 with TRBJ1-5, with D unclear. Trimming took 6 bases from V and 9 from J, leaving 18 bases between them. The germline V gene encodes CDR1 MDHEN and CDR2 SYDVKM. The CDR3 extends over 14 amino acids. CDR3 sequence reads: CASRPTEPPRPQHF. The CDR3 DNA reads TGTGCCAGCAGGCCTACAGAACCCCCCCGGCCCCAGCATTTT.

V is TRBV9 and J is TRBJ2-1; perhaps TRBD2 as D (5 bases). Trimming removed 2 bases at V and 9 bases at J, with 12 bases between. The CDR3 spans 13 residues. The germline gives CDR1 SGDLS, CDR2 YYNGEE. The CDR3 DNA reads as TGTGCCAGCAGCGTCGGACCCGAGGGTGAGCAGTTCTTC. Protein sequence: CASSVGPEGEQFF.

The chain joins TRBV6-5 to TRBJ2-5, with D perhaps TRBD2 (5 bases). The J call may be in error: the DNA end matches TRBJ2-7 better. Germline CDR1 is MNHEY and CDR2 is SVGAGI. There are 15 residues in the CDR3. The CDR3, as DNA: TGTGCCAGCACCGAAGGAGCGGCACGAACCTACGAGCAGTACTTC. It specifies CASTEGAARTYEQYF.

This clone was seen a single time. The chain has TRBV9 and TRBJ1-1; possible D gene TRBD1, 5 bases. Germline-derived CDR1 and CDR2 are SGDLS and YYNGEE. The CDR3 covers 17 residues. Trimming cost V 0 bases and J 5 bases, with 20 bases left between them. Written as DNA, the CDR3 is TGTGCCAGCAGCGTAGCACCACTCGGGGCGCTGGGGACTGAAGCTTTCTTT. It codes for CASSVAPLGALGTEAFF. Looking up the rest from reference TRBV9 and TRBJ1-1 gives the full variable domain: DSGVTQTPKHLITATGQRVTLRCSPRSGDLSVYWYQQSLDQGLQFLIQYYNGEERAKGNILERFSAQQFPDLHSELNLSSLELGDSALYFCASSVAPLGALGTEAFFGQGTRLTVV.

This chain joins TRBV11-2 and TRBJ2-6, with 8 bases aligning to TRBD1. This CDR3 contains 15 residues. With V trimmed by 5 bases and J by 3 bases, 3 bases remained unmatched. CDR1 and CDR2 (germline): SGHAT, FQNNGV. As DNA, the CDR3 is TGTGCCAGCAGCGCGGGACAGGTTGGGGCCAACGTCCTGACTTTC. As protein: CASSAGQVGANVLTF.

Notes on this clone: Other DNA sequences in this sample translate to the same CDR3. The CDR3 protein is CASSIDRGDTQYF. As DNA, the CDR3 is TGTGCCAGTAGTATAGATCGAGGTGATACGCAGTATTTT. The chain recombines TRBV19 with TRBJ2-3; D gene ambiguous. Germline-derived CDR1 and CDR2 are LNHDA and SQIVND (reference sequence). The length of the CDR3 is 13 residues. V was cut by 0 bases and J by 6 bases, with 7 bases left in between.

CDR3 coding DNA: TGTGCCAGTAGACCTCAGGGGGCCATCTACGAGCAGTACTTC. Its translation is CASRPQGAIYEQYF. This rearrangement joins TRBV19 to TRBJ2-7, with 8 bases fitting TRBD1. The junction had 7 bases not matched to a gene; V was cut back by 6 bases and J by 3 bases. The CDR3 runs 14 residues. Per germline, CDR1 LNHDA and CDR2 SQIVND (reference sequence).

The CDR3 is CAIRGTGSNSPLHF. CDR3 sequence (DNA): TGTGCCATCAGGGGGACAGGGAGTAATTCACCCCTCCACTTT. The V call is TRBV10-3, the J call TRBJ1-6; 9 bases align to TRBD1. Germline CDR1 reads ENHRY; CDR2 reads SYGVKD. J gave up 6 bases and V 6 bases, and 3 bases lay outside the gene matches. The CDR3 is 14 residues long.

The chain couples TRBV9 to TRBJ2-7; a possible D gene is TRBD1 (6 bases). The CDR3 is 14 amino acids. Germline CDR1 is SGDLS and CDR2 is YYNGEE. Trimming took 4 bases from V and 0 from J, leaving 11 bases between them. As DNA, the CDR3 is TGTGCCAGCAGCACTGCAGGGGACTCCTACGAGCAGTACTTC. It yields the protein CASSTAGDSYEQYF.

The chain couples TRBV7-2 to TRBJ2-1; the match to TRBD2 covers 13 bases. Germline CDR1 reads SGHTA; CDR2 reads FQGNSA. The CDR3 is 16 amino acids. V was clipped by 5 bases and J by 8 bases; unmatched bases: 9. CDR3 loop: CASSPTGTSGNDEQFF. The CDR3 coding sequence is TGTGCCAGCAGCCCGACAGGGACTAGCGGGAACGATGAGCAGTTCTTC.

V is TRBV4-1 and J is TRBJ1-4, with 8 bases that match TRBD1. The CDR3 runs to 15 residues. From germline, CDR1 is MGHRA and CDR2 YSYEKL. After removal of 4 bases from V and 7 bases from J, the junction contained 8 bases not matched to a gene. The CDR3 DNA is TGCGCCAGCAGCCTCCGCGACGGACAGGGTGAAAAACTGTTTTTT. This gives the protein CASSLRDGQGEKLFF.

This chain connects TRBV2 to TRBJ2-5; 14 bases line up with TRBD2. Germline V gene lookup returns CDR1 SNHLY and CDR2 FYNNEI. The CDR3 contains 16 residues. V dropped 7 bases and J dropped 7; count of bases not matched to a gene: 11. The chain's CDR3 is CASNLLTSGGAGTQYF. CDR3 nucleotide sequence: TGTGCCAGCAATCTATTGACTAGCGGGGGGGCCGGGACCCAGTACTTC.

This chain uses TRBV5-1 with TRBJ1-1; D remains ambiguous. The CDR3 is 14 residues long. Germline assignment: CDR1 SGHRS and CDR2 YFSETQ. The V end lost 6 bases, the J end lost 1 base, and 13 bases lay between the germline ends. The CDR3 DNA follows: TGCGCCAGCAAAGAGGGCGCAGCGAACACTGAAGCTTTCTTT. As protein: CASKEGAANTEAFF.

V gene TRBV9 combines with J gene TRBJ2-3; TRBD1 might be the D (5 bases). V was trimmed by 0 bases and J by 10 bases, leaving 18 bases between them. CDR1 SGDLS and CDR2 YYNGEE come from the germline V gene. This CDR3 comprises 15 residues. The CDR3 DNA sequence: TGTGCCAGCAGCGTAGACCCAATGACAGCTCGGGCGCAGTATTTT. This encodes CASSVDPMTARAQYF.